The 18 T cell receptor beta chains reported below all come from one sample, sequenced in a study of T cells in Graves' hyperthyroidism and ophthalmopathy. RNA transcripts provided the source from which TCR beta CDR3 regions were amplified. Carried out on the TCR CDR3, a first-round RT-PCR used the HTBI primer set. TCRdb used MiXCR to reprocess the multiplex PCR reads, holding one entry per CDR3 protein. The repertoire has 600,000 to 650,000 distinct CDR3 sequences, 15% to 20% of them found once; the top ten carry 3.5% to 4%. The sequenced sample was blood. All receptors come from a young woman with Graves' hyperthyroidism.

CDR3 bases: TGTGCCAGCAGTAAGGACAGGGGGAAATCACCCCTCCACTTT. It specifies CASSKDRGKSPLHF. This chain uses TRBV12-3 or TRBV12-4 with TRBJ1-6, with TRBD1 matching 10 bases. J gave up 10 bases and V 5 bases, and 5 bases lay outside the gene matches. This CDR3 has 14 residues.

In its sample, this clonotype was seen a few times. V and J are TRBV5-1 and TRBJ1-6; D call uncertain. V was cut by 0 bases and J by 0 bases, with 4 bases left in between. The CDR3 loop spans 15 amino acids. Germline V CDR1 and CDR2: SGHRS, YFSETQ. As DNA, the CDR3 is TGCGCCAGCAGCTTGGATAGCTCCTATAATTCACCCCTCCACTTT. Protein product: CASSLDSSYNSPLHF.

There are many counts of this clonotype. The chain recombines TRBV20-1 with TRBJ1-1, with 7 bases aligning to TRBD1. Germline V gene lookup returns CDR1 DFQATT and CDR2 SNEGSKA (reference sequence). The CDR3 covers 16 residues. The V segment lost 3 bases and the J segment 0 bases; nucleotides outside the gene matches: 10. This CDR3 is CSARNRGGTMNTEAFF. CDR3 coding DNA: TGCAGTGCTAGGAACAGGGGCGGGACTATGAACACTGAAGCTTTCTTT.

V usage is TRBV9 and J usage is TRBJ2-5, with D possibly TRBD1 on 6 matching bases. This CDR3 is 15 amino acids long. V lost 0 bases and J 4 bases, leaving 13 bases between the germline ends. Germline CDR1 is SGDLS and CDR2 is YYNGEE. CDR3 loop: CASSVEGGEGETQYF. CDR3 nucleotides: TGTGCCAGCAGCGTAGAAGGGGGAGAGGGAGAGACCCAGTACTTC.

V and J are TRBV9 and TRBJ2-2; D tentatively fits TRBD1 or TRBD2 (5 bases each). There are 13 residues in the CDR3. With 8 bases removed from V and 3 bases from J, the gap between germline ends came to 11 bases. Germline V gives CDR1 SGDLS, CDR2 YYNGEE. CDR3 in DNA: TGTGCCAGTGGGACCTACGACACCGGGGAGCTGTTTTTT. It codes for CASGTYDTGELFF.

This clonotype was counted many times. The genes are TRBV28 and TRBJ2-7; 7 bases fit TRBD1. CDR3 length equals 17 residues. The junction had 14 bases not matched to a gene; V was cut back by 6 bases and J by 0 bases. Germline-derived CDR1 and CDR2 are MDHEN and SYDVKM. The CDR3 spells CASSLATGLKSSYEQYF. CDR3 nucleotide sequence: TGTGCCAGCAGCCTCGCGACAGGGCTAAAGAGCTCCTACGAGCAGTACTTC.

This sequence joins TRBV15 and TRBJ1-1; D call uncertain. V lost 0 bases and J 2 bases, leaving 7 bases between the germline ends. Germline CDR1 reads LNHNV; CDR2 reads YYDKDF (reference sequence). CDR3 length: 14 residues. The CDR3 DNA reads as TGTGCCACCAGCAGAGACAGGCAAAACACTGAAGCTTTCTTT. Its translation: CATSRDRQNTEAFF.

To note about this clonotype: A much larger clonotype is one base distant, so this may be a read error. The conserved closing phenylalanine or tryptophan is absent in this CDR3, likely reflecting a read error. The chain joins TRBV11-2 to TRBJ1-1; 8 bases are a match to TRBD1. Trimming cost V 4 bases and J 3 bases; bases outside gene matches: 7. This CDR3 is 15 amino acids long. Germline V gene data show CDR1 as SGHAT and CDR2 as FQNNGV. As DNA, the CDR3 is TGTGCCAGCAGCTCAACCGGGACAGGTTACACTGAAGCTTTCTCT. Translating gives CASSSTGTGYTEAFS.

This clonotype was recorded at least ten times. This rearrangement joins TRBV4-1 to TRBJ1-5; D might be TRBD1 (5 bases). Germline lookup yields CDR1 MGHRA and CDR2 YSYEKL. The CDR3 spans 13 residues. Trimming left V 3 bases short and J 6 bases short, with 9 bases between. CDR3 bases: TGCGCCAGCAGCCACTCCGGGGGTCAGCCCCAGCATTTT. Protein sequence: CASSHSGGQPQHF.

This clonotype was detected ten times or more. The rearrangement uses TRBV28 and TRBJ1-2, with D unresolved. In germline, CDR1 is MDHEN, CDR2 SYDVKM. The CDR3 is 15 residues long. Between the trimmed V and J ends, which lost 5 bases and 2 bases, there was a span of 15 bases. The CDR3 is CASSPWSLENYGYTF. CDR3 nucleotide sequence: TGTGCCAGCAGTCCCTGGTCCCTGGAAAACTATGGCTACACCTTC.

This clonotype has more than one count but fewer than ten. This chain connects TRBV20-1 to TRBJ2-7; possibly TRBD1 or TRBD2 for D (5 bases each). CDR3 length equals 14 residues. Germline CDR1 reads DFQATT; CDR2 reads SNEGSKA (reference sequence). The V end lost 3 bases, the J end lost 5 bases, and 17 bases lay between the germline ends. The CDR3 DNA reads TGCAGTGCTAGGTTCCTGAGGGGATCGGACGAGCAGTACTTC. Residues: CSARFLRGSDEQYF.

This clonotype was recorded at least ten times. The chain employs TRBV7-2 and TRBJ2-1; 7 bases fit TRBD1. Germline CDR1 and CDR2: SGHTA and FQGNSA. CDR3 size: 16 residues. The J segment lost 7 bases and the V segment lost 5 bases, leaving 14 bases of the junction unmatched. The CDR3 DNA sequence: TGTGCCAGCAGCCCGAGGACAGGACCTATTACTAATGAGCAGTTCTTC. Translated, it gives CASSPRTGPITNEQFF.

This clonotype was counted at least ten times. CDR3 nucleotides: TGTGCCAGCTCCCGGGACGGCAACATGAACACTGAAGCTTTCTTT. Amino acids: CASSRDGNMNTEAFF. The chain links TRBV6-1 to TRBJ1-1; D perhaps matches TRBD1 (5 bases). Germline assignment: CDR1 MNHNS and CDR2 SASEGT. The length of the CDR3 is 15 residues. The V end lost 8 bases, the J end lost 0 bases, and 16 bases lay between the germline ends.

This clonotype occurred a few times. This rearrangement joins TRBV19 to TRBJ1-5, with D possibly being TRBD1 (5 bases). Trimming removed 6 bases from V and 2 bases from J, with 8 bases in between. The germline gives CDR1 LNHDA, CDR2 SQIVND (reference sequence). This CDR3 comprises 13 residues. The CDR3 is CASRQDGNQPQHF. The CDR3, as DNA: TGTGCCAGTAGACAGGACGGCAATCAGCCCCAGCATTTT.

This chain links TRBV10-2 with TRBJ2-7; a weak D match, TRBD2 (6 bases). The CDR3 length is 14 residues. The V end lost 4 bases, the J end lost 6 bases, and 16 bases lay between the germline ends. Germline CDR1 WSHSY, CDR2 SAAADI. The CDR3 loop is CASSVRRDGREQYF. The CDR3 nucleotides read TGCGCCAGCAGTGTGAGGCGGGACGGGCGCGAGCAGTACTTC.

This clonotype was recorded at least ten times. V is TRBV28 and J is TRBJ2-1; maybe TRBD2 (5 bases). V lost 3 bases, J lost 0 bases, and 9 bases lay in between. Germline values: CDR1 MDHEN, CDR2 SYDVKM. The CDR3 is made up of 15 amino acids. The CDR3: CASSFRRVSYNEQFF. The CDR3 DNA is TGTGCCAGCAGTTTCCGGCGGGTCTCCTACAATGAGCAGTTCTTC.

The V call is TRBV7-2, the J call TRBJ2-5; possibly TRBD1 for D (6 bases). V was trimmed by 5 bases and J by 1 base, leaving 11 bases between them. Germline V gene data show CDR1 as SGHTA and CDR2 as FQGNSA. This CDR3 spans 14 amino acids. The chain's CDR3 is CASSRRQAQETQYF. The CDR3 bases are TGTGCCAGCAGCAGAAGACAGGCCCAAGAGACCCAGTACTTC. Full variable domain (rest looked up from reference TRBV7-2 and TRBJ2-5): GAGVSQSPSNKVTEKGKDVELRCDPISGHTALYWYRQSLGQGLEFLIYFQGNSAPDKSGLPSDRFSAERTGGSVSTLTIQRTQQEDSAVYLCASSRRQAQETQYFGPGTRLLVL.

This clonotype was seen a handful of times. The J gene is TRBJ1-5, the V gene TRBV6-4; D possibly corresponds to TRBD1 (6 bases). V gave up 6 bases and J gave up 3 bases, with 21 bases separating them. Per germline, CDR1 MRHNA and CDR2 SNTAGT. This CDR3 is built from 17 residues. CDR3 sequence (DNA): TGTGCCAGCAGCCGACAGGTCGGAGGGGCACACAATCAGCCCCAGCATTTT. Protein: CASSRQVGGAHNQPQHF.